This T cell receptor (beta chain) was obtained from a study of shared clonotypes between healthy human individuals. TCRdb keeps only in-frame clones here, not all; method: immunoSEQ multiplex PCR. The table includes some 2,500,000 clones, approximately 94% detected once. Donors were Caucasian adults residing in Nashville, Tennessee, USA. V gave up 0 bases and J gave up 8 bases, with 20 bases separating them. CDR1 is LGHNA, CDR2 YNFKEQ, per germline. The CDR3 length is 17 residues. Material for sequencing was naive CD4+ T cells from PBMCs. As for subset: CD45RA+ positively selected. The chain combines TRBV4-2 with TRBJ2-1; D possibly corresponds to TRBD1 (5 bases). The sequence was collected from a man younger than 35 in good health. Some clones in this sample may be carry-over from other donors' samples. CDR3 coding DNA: TGTGCCAGCAGCCAAGAAGGGGCGGAACTCTTACGCTATGAGCAGTTCTTC. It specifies CASSQEGAELLRYEQFF.